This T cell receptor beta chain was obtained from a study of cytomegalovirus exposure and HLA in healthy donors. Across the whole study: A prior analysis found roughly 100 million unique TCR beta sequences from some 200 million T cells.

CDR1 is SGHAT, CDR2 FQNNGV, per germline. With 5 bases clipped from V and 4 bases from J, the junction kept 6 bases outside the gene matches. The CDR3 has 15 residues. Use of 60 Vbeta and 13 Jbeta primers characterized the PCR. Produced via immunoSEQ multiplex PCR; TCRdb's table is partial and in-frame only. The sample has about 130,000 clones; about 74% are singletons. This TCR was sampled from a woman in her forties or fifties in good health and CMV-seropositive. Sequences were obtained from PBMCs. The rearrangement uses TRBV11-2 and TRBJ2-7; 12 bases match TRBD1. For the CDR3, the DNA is TGTGCCAGCAGCCAAGGGACAGGGGGCAAGTACGAGCAGTACTTC. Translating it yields CASSQGTGGKYEQYF.